This is a list of T cell receptor beta chains from one sample in a study of identical twins. One entry per CDR3 protein results from TCRdb running MiXCR on the 5' RACE reads. There are some 630,000 distinct CDR3 sequences in the sample; roughly 7.1% occur only once, and 1.6% lies in the top ten. These data were likewise used in another study, on yellow fever vaccine responses in identical twins.

The material sequenced was PBMCs. These receptor sequences come from a woman between 18 and 29 years old in good health. Each CDR3 is given without its conserved first and last residue. A D gene is named only where the DNA matches it firmly. Not every row has a clone size; where given, it reads once, few, many or a size class.

TRBV28	TRBJ2-1	once	13	TRBD1	ASSLVRGPRNEQF
TRBV14	TRBJ2-5	many	14	TRBD2	ASSQPRLAGRQTQY
TRBV7-2	TRBJ2-5	many	14	TRBD2	ASSSPLAGFQETQY
TRBV11-2	TRBJ2-1	.	16	TRBD2	ASSLDPSGRATYNEQF
TRBV28	TRBJ1-1	.	10	TRBD1	ASSSTGATPF
TRBV6-1	TRBJ2-1	many	13	TRBD2	ASSGVAGGYNEQF
TRBV7-7	TRBJ2-5	.	10	TRBD2	ASGGEGETQY
TRBV3-1	TRBJ2-1	few	13	.	ASSQVVLAANEQF
TRBV28	TRBJ2-5	.	15	.	ASSPTSVRRGSGAQY
TRBV5-1	TRBJ2-3	many	13	TRBD2	ASSFASGTTDTQY
TRBV5-5	TRBJ1-2	few	14	.	ASSLPGGASNYGYT
TRBV9	TRBJ1-1	few	14	.	ASSVRPTAENTEAF
TRBV7-7	TRBJ1-6	many	15	TRBD1	ASSSKTGDLYNSPLH
TRBV29-1	TRBJ2-3	.	13	.	SVVKTTIASDTQY
TRBV20-1	TRBJ2-3	.	13	.	SAGAAYPSTDTQY
TRBV20-1	TRBJ2-7	few	11	TRBD2	SASWREDHEQY
TRBV24-1	TRBJ2-3	.	9	.	ATSRGDTQY
TRBV12-3/TRBV12-4	TRBJ2-1	few	11	.	ASRYDGLDEQF
TRBV9	TRBJ2-3	.	15	TRBD2	ASSVVASGSGTDTQY
TRBV7-9	TRBJ2-2	.	11	.	ALQADNTGELF
TRBV20-1	TRBJ2-3	few	8	.	SVSTDTQY
TRBV18	TRBJ2-7	.	11	.	ASSRAHSYEQY
TRBV29-1	TRBJ2-5	.	14	.	SVESGLGYPVETQY
TRBV28	TRBJ2-1	few	10	.	ASRLGRDEQF
TRBV12-3/TRBV12-4	TRBJ2-2	.	15	.	ASSSTGAGVNTGELF
TRBV29-1	TRBJ2-3	many	11	.	SVELAPNTAQY
TRBV6-5	TRBJ1-1	.	15	TRBD1	ASSYALQGQGNTEAF
TRBV12-3/TRBV12-4	TRBJ2-1	.	14	.	ASSPARGTLFNEQF
TRBV5-1	TRBJ2-5	many	9	.	ASSWQETQY
TRBV4-1	TRBJ2-5	.	12	.	ASSQGGSRETQY
TRBV10-3	TRBJ1-1	many	12	TRBD1	AISEGQGDTEAF
TRBV5-1	TRBJ1-1	few	13	.	ASTPDGGRRSEAF
TRBV28	TRBJ2-7	.	12	.	ASSSQGSIREQY
TRBV5-1	TRBJ1-1	many	11	.	ASSAAGPYEAF
TRBV13	TRBJ1-1	few	12	.	ASSLRSSDTEAF
TRBV28	TRBJ2-1	few	9	.	ASRRDLTEF
TRBV20-1	TRBJ1-5	many	9	.	SARPHQPQH
TRBV20-1	TRBJ2-5	few	9	.	SLLSQETQY
TRBV29-1	TRBJ2-7	many	11	.	SVQRSGSYEQY
TRBV2	TRBJ1-5	.	12	.	ASRQREGNQPQH
TRBV12-3/TRBV12-4	TRBJ2-2	.	16	TRBD1	ASRETGTGNANTGELF
TRBV7-6	TRBJ2-3	few	15	.	ASSLRAEGDRTDTQY
TRBV2	TRBJ2-1	many	14	TRBD1	ASSEFRGLPYNEQF
TRBV12-3/TRBV12-4	TRBJ1-5	few	9	.	ASSLGKPQH
TRBV20-1	TRBJ2-1	.	13	.	SASPDRSVYNEQF
TRBV12-3/TRBV12-4	TRBJ2-7	many	14	TRBD2	ASSPGTRRFSYEQY
TRBV12-3/TRBV12-4	TRBJ1-6	few	14	.	ASSLRGDSYNSPLH
TRBV27	TRBJ2-2	few	13	.	ASSPGVGYTGELF
TRBV28	TRBJ1-1	many	13	.	ASGMFTGNYREAF
TRBV14	TRBJ1-1	.	15	.	ASSQDDVGYANTEAY
TRBV7-9	TRBJ2-3	.	14	.	ASSPERGGPTDAQY
TRBV10-3	TRBJ2-5	few	14	TRBD2	AISEITSGRQETQY
TRBV5-1	TRBJ1-1	.	12	.	APTGGAENTEAF